This T cell receptor (beta chain) was sequenced in a study of shared clonotypes between healthy human individuals. On the study more broadly: Contributing individuals were two females and a few males aged 18 to 49. Per donor, three plates held CD4 naive cells, three held CD4 memory, two held CD8 naive and one held CD8 memory.

Trimming took 7 bases from V and 5 from J; bases not matched to a gene: 10. The length of the CDR3 is 14 residues. Looked up from germline, CDR1 is SGHRS and CDR2 is YFSETQ. Sequencing used immunoSEQ multiplex PCR; TCRdb keeps in-frame clones, though not all of them. The table shows over a million clones, with nearly 99% occurring only once. None of the donors, who were healthy HIV-negative adults, had recently had acute infections or vaccinations. The rearrangement joins TRBV5-1 to TRBJ2-5, with 8 bases lining up with TRBD1. The TCR originated in a man aged 25-45 years in good health. The sample taken for sequencing was naive CD4+ T cells sorted from blood. Subset given: CD45RA+ positively selected. The CDR3: CASSRTGLEETQYF. The CDR3 coding sequence is TGCGCCAGCTCCCGGACAGGGTTGGAGGAGACCCAGTACTTC. Looking up the rest from reference TRBV5-1 and TRBJ2-5 gives the full variable domain: KAGVTQTPRYLIKTRGQQVTLSCSPISGHRSVSWYQQTPGQGLQFLFEYFSETQRNKGNFPGRFSGRQFSNSRSEMNVSTLELGDSALYLCASSRTGLEETQYFGPGTRLLVL.